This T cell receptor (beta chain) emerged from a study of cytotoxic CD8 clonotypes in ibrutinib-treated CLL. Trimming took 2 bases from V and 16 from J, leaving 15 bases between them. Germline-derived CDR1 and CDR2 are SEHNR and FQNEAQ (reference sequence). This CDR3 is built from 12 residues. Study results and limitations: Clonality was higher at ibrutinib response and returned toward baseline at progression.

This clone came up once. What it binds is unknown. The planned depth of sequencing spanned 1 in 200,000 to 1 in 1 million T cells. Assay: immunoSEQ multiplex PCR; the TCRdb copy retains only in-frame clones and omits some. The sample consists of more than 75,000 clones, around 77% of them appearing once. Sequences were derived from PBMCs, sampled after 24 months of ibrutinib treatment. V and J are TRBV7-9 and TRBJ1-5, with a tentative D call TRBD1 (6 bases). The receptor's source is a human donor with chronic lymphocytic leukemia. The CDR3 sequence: CASSLSGGPGHF. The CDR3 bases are TGTGCCAGCAGCTTAAGCGGGGGGCCAGGACATTTT.